This passage covers 6 T cell receptor beta chains from one sample sequenced in a study of OX40 agonist ivuxolimab in advanced cancers. Library prep was done by the immunoSEQ multiplex PCR assay. Entries here come from immuneACCESS through TCRdb and include only in-frame sequences with V and J called. Some clones fail to appear in such tables; in the studies checked, an unresolved V gene covers under half of the shortfall, and the cause of the remainder is unknown. This sample comprises tens of thousands of clones, about 80% of them detected only once. The ten most abundant clones make up approximately 4.5% of the sample. The starting material was CD4+ or CD8+ T cells sorted from blood, obtained in a trial of the OX40 agonist ivuxolimab. The source is an adult with an advanced solid tumor such as melanoma, head and neck, liver or kidney cancer.

This clone was found a few times. The chain employs TRBV7-6 and TRBJ2-3, with D perhaps given as TRBD1 or TRBD2 (5 bases each). CDR3 size: 13 residues. The ends were cut back, 5 bases at V and 2 bases at J, with 8 bases in the middle. Germline V gene sequence: CDR1 SGHVS, CDR2 FNYEAQ. CDR3 in amino acids: CASSPGTTDTQYF. CDR3 DNA sequence: TGTGCCAGCAGCCCCGGGACCACAGATACGCAGTATTTT.

This clone was seen a single time. V and J are TRBV9 and TRBJ2-7; D is tentatively TRBD1 or TRBD2 (8 bases each). V lost 2 bases and J lost 0, with 15 bases in between. This CDR3 spans 16 amino acids. CDR1 and CDR2 (germline): SGDLS, YYNGEE. CDR3 nucleotides: TGTGCCAGCAGCGTCGGGGGGGGGACAGGCTCCTACGAGCAGTACTTC. Translation gives CASSVGGGTGSYEQYF.

The chain links TRBV5-6 to TRBJ1-5; TRBD1 is a possible D gene (5 bases). The V and J ends lost 4 bases and 2 bases respectively, with 7 bases between them. Germline-derived CDR1 and CDR2 are SGHDT and YYEEEE. The length of the CDR3 is 13 residues. The DNA of the CDR3 is TGTGCCAGCAGCCCGACAGGCAATCAGCCCCAGCATTTT. Translation gives CASSPTGNQPQHF.

The rearrangement uses TRBV29-1 and TRBJ2-2; D possibly matches TRBD1 or TRBD2 (5 bases each). Germline V gene lookup returns CDR1 SQVTM and CDR2 ANQGSEA. V was pared by 3 bases and J by 2 bases, with 7 bases between. The CDR3 is made up of 13 amino acids. Here the CDR3 DNA reads TGCAGCGTTGACGGGGCTAACACCGGGGAGCTGTTTTTT. Translated: CSVDGANTGELFF.

The chain links TRBV6-6 to TRBJ1-1, with 7 bases lining up with TRBD1. The germline gives CDR1 MNHNY, CDR2 SVGAGI (reference sequence). This CDR3 has 14 amino acids. Unmatched junction bases numbered 13, after V lost 8 bases and J lost 7 bases. The CDR3 bases are TGTGCCAGCGGAATGGCCGGGACAGCTAATGAAGCTTTCTTT. Translating gives CASGMAGTANEAFF.

The chain is built from TRBV13 and TRBJ2-1, with 12 bases that match TRBD2. V dropped 7 bases and J dropped 4; count of bases not matched to a gene: 5. The CDR3 is made up of 15 amino acids. Germline V lookup: CDR1 PRHDT, CDR2 FYEKMQ (reference sequence). In DNA form, the CDR3 reads TGTGCCAGCACCCTGACTAGCGGGGGTTACAATGAGCAGTTCTTC. This translates into CASTLTSGGYNEQFF.